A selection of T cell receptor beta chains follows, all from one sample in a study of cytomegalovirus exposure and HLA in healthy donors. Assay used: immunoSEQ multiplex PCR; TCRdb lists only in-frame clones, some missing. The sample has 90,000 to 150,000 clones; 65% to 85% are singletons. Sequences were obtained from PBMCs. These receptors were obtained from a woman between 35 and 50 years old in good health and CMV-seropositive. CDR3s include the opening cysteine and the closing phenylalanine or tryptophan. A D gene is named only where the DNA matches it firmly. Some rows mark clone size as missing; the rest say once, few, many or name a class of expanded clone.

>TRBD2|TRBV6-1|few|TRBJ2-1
TGTGCCAGCAGTGAGGGACTAGCGGGCAATGAGCAGTTCTTC
CASSEGLAGNEQFF
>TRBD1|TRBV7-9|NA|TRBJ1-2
TGTGCCAGCAGCGTAATGACAGGGGGTCTGGATGGCTACACCTTC
CASSVMTGGLDGYTF
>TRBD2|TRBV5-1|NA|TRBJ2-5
TGCGCCAGCAGCCCTGGACTAGCGGGAGAGGAGACCCAGTACTTC
CASSPGLAGEETQYF
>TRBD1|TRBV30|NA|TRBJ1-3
TGTGCCTGGAGAACGGGACAGGGAAACACCATATATTTT
CAWRTGQGNTIYF
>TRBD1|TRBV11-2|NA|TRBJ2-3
TGTGCCAGCAGCCCCAGGGACAGGGGGAAATGGGAGTCAGATACGCAGTATTTT
CASSPRDRGKWESDTQYF
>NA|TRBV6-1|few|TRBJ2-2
TGTGCCAGCAGTGATCCAACAGCACCGTTTCTGAACACCGGGGAGCTGTTTTTT
CASSDPTAPFLNTGELFF
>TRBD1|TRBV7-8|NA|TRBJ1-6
TGTGCCAGCAGCTTAGGGGGACAGGGTAATTCACCCCTCCACTTT
CASSLGGQGNSPLHF
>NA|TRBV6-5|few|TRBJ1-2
TGTGCCAGCAGCGAAACAGGGCCTCTGGGTGGCTACACCTTC
CASSETGPLGGYTF
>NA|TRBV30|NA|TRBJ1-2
TGTGCCTGGGAGAACACGGGGAACTATGGCTACACCTTC
CAWENTGNYGYTF
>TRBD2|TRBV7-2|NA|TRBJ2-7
TGTGCCAGCAGCTCTAGCGGGAGGCTCTACGAGCAGTACTTC
CASSSSGRLYEQYF
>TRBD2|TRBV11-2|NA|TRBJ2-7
TGTGCCAGCAGCTTATTGGTGGCGGGAGGGAGGGAGCAGTACTTC
CASSLLVAGGREQYF
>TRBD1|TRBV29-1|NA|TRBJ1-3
TGCAGCGTTGGTCTGGGACAGGAAGGAAACACCATATATTTT
CSVGLGQEGNTIYF
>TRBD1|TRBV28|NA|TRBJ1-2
TGTGCCAGCAGTTTAGGAGGACAGGGTCAAAAAGGCTACACCTTC
CASSLGGQGQKGYTF
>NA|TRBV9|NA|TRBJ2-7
TGTGCCAGCAGCGTAGAGGCCACAGGGGAGGCCTACGAGCAGTACTTC
CASSVEATGEAYEQYF
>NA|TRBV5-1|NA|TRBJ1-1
TGCGCCAGCAGCTGGGACACGCAGTTTCGAAACACTGAAGCTTTCTTT
CASSWDTQFRNTEAFF
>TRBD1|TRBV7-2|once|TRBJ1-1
TGTGCCAGCAGACCGACAGGGCGAGCTGAAGCTTTCTTT
CASRPTGRAEAFF
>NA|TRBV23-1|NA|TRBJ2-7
TGCGCCAGCAGCTTAGCAGGGAATCGGGAGCAGTACTTC
CASSLAGNREQYF
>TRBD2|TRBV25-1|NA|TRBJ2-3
TGTGCCAGCAGTGAATCCCCAGGGACTAGCGGGTTCACAGATACGCAGTATTTT
CASSESPGTSGFTDTQYF
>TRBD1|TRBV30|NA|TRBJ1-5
TGTGCCTGGAGTGTGGGGGACAGGGGCCCGCGCAATCAGCCCCAGCATTTT
CAWSVGDRGPRNQPQHF
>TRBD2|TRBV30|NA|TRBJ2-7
TGTGCCTGGGGGGGGGTTCGGGAGCAGTACTTC
CAWGGVREQYF
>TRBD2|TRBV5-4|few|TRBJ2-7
TGTGCCAGCAGCTTGGAACTGGCGGGAGCCGAGCAGTACTTC
CASSLELAGAEQYF
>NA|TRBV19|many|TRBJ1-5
TGTGCCAGTAGTCCATACCCCAGGGTTGGTCAGCCCCAGCATTTT
CASSPYPRVGQPQHF
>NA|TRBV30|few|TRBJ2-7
TGTGCCTGGAGTCTAGGGGGAGGGAAGCAGTACTTC
CAWSLGGGKQYF
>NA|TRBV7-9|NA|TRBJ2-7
TGTGCCACGGGCGGGGCTCGGTACGAGCAGTACTTC
CATGGARYEQYF
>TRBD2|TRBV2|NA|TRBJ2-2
TGTGCCAGTACCGGGACTATGAACACCGGGGAGCTGTTTTTT
CASTGTMNTGELFF
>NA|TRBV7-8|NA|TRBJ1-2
TGTGCCAGCAGCTTAGCCGACAGGAACCTTGGGTATGGCTACACCTTC
CASSLADRNLGYGYTF
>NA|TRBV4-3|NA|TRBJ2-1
TGCGCCAGCAGCCAAACGCCCGGGGAGAGGGACAATGAGCAGTTCTTC
CASSQTPGERDNEQFF
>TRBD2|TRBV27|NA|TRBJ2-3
TGTGCCAGCGGGACTAGCGGGAGGGGGGCAGATACGCAGTATTTT
CASGTSGRGADTQYF
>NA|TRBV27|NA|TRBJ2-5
TGTGCCAGCAGTCCACCCGGTCCAGGGCCAGCTGAAGAGACCCAGTACTTC
CASSPPGPGPAEETQYF
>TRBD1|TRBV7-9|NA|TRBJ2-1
TGTGCCAGCAGGGACAGGGTGGAGAATGAGCAGTTCTTC
CASRDRVENEQFF
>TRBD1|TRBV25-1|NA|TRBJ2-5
TGTGCCAGCACCCGACAGGGGACCCAGTACTTC
CASTRQGTQYF
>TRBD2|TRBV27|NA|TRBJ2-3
TGTGCCAGCAGTTTAAGGACTAGCGGCCTCACAGATACGCAGTATTTT
CASSLRTSGLTDTQYF
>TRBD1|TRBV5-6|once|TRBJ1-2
TGTGCCAGCAGCTCCCGGGACAGGGATTACGCGGGGTTCGATGGCTACACCTTC
CASSSRDRDYAGFDGYTF
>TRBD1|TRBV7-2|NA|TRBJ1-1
TGTGCCAGCAGCCCCCACAGGGGTGAAGCTTTCTTT
CASSPHRGEAFF
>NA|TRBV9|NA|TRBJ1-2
TGTGCCAGCAGCGTTGGAGAAAACTATGGCTACACCTTC
CASSVGENYGYTF
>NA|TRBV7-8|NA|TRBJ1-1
TGTGCCAGCAGCTTAAACGTCCCGGACAGCACTGGATATGAAGCTTTCTTT
CASSLNVPDSTGYEAFF
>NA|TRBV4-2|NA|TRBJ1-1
TGTGCCAGCAGCCAAGAATCTCTAGGCGACGCTGAAGCTTTCTTT
CASSQESLGDAEAFF
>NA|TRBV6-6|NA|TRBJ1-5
TGTGCCAGCAGTTCCGGGAATCAGCCCCAGCATTTT
CASSSGNQPQHF
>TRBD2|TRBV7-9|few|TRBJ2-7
TGTGCCAGCAGCTTAGATACTAGCGGGTGGGAATCCTACGAGCAGTACTTC
CASSLDTSGWESYEQYF
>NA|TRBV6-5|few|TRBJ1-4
TGTGCCAGCAGTTACGACGAGTTATCGGGGAATGAAAAACTGTTTTTT
CASSYDELSGNEKLFF
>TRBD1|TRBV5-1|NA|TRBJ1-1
TGCGCCAGCCGAGGCGGGACAGGGCAGAACACTGAAGCTTTCTTT
CASRGGTGQNTEAFF
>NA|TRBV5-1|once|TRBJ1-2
TGCGCCAGCAGCTTGTCCACTAACTATGGCTACACCTTC
CASSLSTNYGYTF
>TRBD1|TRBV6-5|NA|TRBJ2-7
TGTGCCAGCACCCCAGGGACAGACAACTTCTACGAGCAGTACTTC
CASTPGTDNFYEQYF
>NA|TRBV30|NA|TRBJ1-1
TGTGCCTGGAGTGTGTCAGGGTTTGGCACTGAAGCTTTCTTT
CAWSVSGFGTEAFF
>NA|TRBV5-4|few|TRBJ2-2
TGTGCCAGCAGCTTGGATCCGGGAGCGACGAACACCGGGGAGCTGTTTTTT
CASSLDPGATNTGELFF